Below are 17 T cell receptor beta chains sequenced from a single sample in a study of OX40 agonist ivuxolimab in advanced cancers. The assay was immunoSEQ multiplex PCR, and TCRdb's table has in-frame clones only and misses some. The table has tens of thousands of clones, around nine tenths seen once. Sequenced here: CD4+ or CD8+ T cells sorted from blood, sampled in a trial of the OX40 agonist ivuxolimab. These receptors were collected from an adult with an advanced solid tumor such as melanoma, head and neck, liver or kidney cancer.

This chain connects TRBV19 to TRBJ2-1; a weak D match, TRBD1 (6 bases). CDR1 and CDR2 from the germline V gene are LNHDA and SQIVND (reference sequence). CDR3 length: 15 residues. V was cut by 3 bases and J by 3 bases, with 12 bases left in between. The CDR3 loop is CASSIRTARYNEQFF. Here the CDR3 DNA reads TGTGCCAGTAGTATCAGGACAGCGCGCTACAATGAGCAGTTCTTC.

The sample holds a few counts of this clone. The genes are TRBV5-1 and TRBJ2-1; 7 bases are shared with TRBD1. The germline gives CDR1 SGHRS, CDR2 YFSETQ. J gave up 11 bases and V 2 bases, and 22 bases lay outside the gene matches. The CDR3 has 18 residues. The CDR3 is CASSLAPTGRREVSQQFF. The CDR3 DNA reads as TGCGCCAGCAGCTTAGCCCCGACAGGGAGAAGAGAGGTAAGCCAGCAGTTCTTC.

This chain's CDR3 is CATSSGVAGFQETQYF. The CDR3 DNA follows: TGTGCCACCAGCAGCGGGGTGGCAGGGTTTCAAGAGACCCAGTACTTC. V gene TRBV15 combines with J gene TRBJ2-5, with D perhaps TRBD1 or TRBD2 (5 bases each). The germline V gene has CDR1 LNHNV and CDR2 YYDKDF (reference sequence). The CDR3 consists of 16 residues. The V gene lost 3 bases and the J gene lost 2 bases, with 16 bases spanning the gap.

As for this clone: One junction end disagrees with the germline gene, perhaps due to a read error. This chain connects TRBV7-8 to TRBJ1-1; D remains unclear. The CDR3 spans 14 residues. CDR1 is SGHVS, CDR2 FQNEAQ, per germline. CDR3: CASSLGGGPSEAFF. As DNA, the CDR3 is TGTGCCAGCAGCTTAGGGGGAGGGCCCTCTGAGGCTTTCTTT.

The gene calls are TRBV4-3 and TRBJ1-2; 7 bases align to TRBD1. This CDR3 has 14 amino acids. The germline gives CDR1 LGHNA, CDR2 YSLEER. J lost 5 bases, V lost 0 bases, and 3 bases had no gene match. In DNA, the CDR3 is TGCGCCAGCAGCCAAGACAGGGGGGGATATGGCTACACCTTC. This sequence encodes CASSQDRGGYGYTF.

CDR3: CAISESGTSSYEQYF. CDR3 DNA: TGTGCCATCAGTGAGTCTGGGACTAGCTCCTACGAGCAGTACTTC. The V and J genes are TRBV10-3 and TRBJ2-7; 8 nucleotides agree with TRBD2. Germline CDR1 is ENHRY and CDR2 is SYGVKD. CDR3 length: 15 residues. V gave up 0 bases and J gave up 0 bases; unmatched junction bases: 1.

The V call is TRBV6-6, the J call TRBJ1-5; no clear D gene. V lost 7 bases and J 7 bases, leaving 23 bases between the germline ends. CDR1 MNHNY and CDR2 SVGAGI come from the germline V gene (reference sequence). There are 16 residues in the CDR3. The chain's CDR3 is CASTHKTDGIGQPQHF. CDR3 in DNA: TGTGCCAGCACCCATAAGACCGACGGCATTGGGCAGCCCCAGCATTTT.

The genes are TRBV11-2 and TRBJ2-2, with D possibly TRBD2 on 6 matching bases. V was shortened by 4 bases and J by 1 base, with 13 bases between the two germline ends. Looked up from germline, CDR1 is SGHAT and CDR2 is FQNNGV. The CDR3 loop spans 16 amino acids. The CDR3, as DNA: TGTGCCAGCAGCTATAGACGGCGGGGGAACACCGGGGAGCTGTTTTTT. Its translation is CASSYRRRGNTGELFF.

J is TRBJ1-1 and V is TRBV10-3, with 8 bases fitting TRBD1. V lost 0 bases and J lost 3; bases outside the gene matches: 3. CDR1 and CDR2 (germline): ENHRY, SYGVKD. The CDR3 is 15 residues long. The CDR3 region is CAISESRTGYTEAFF. The CDR3 coding sequence is TGTGCCATCAGTGAGTCGAGGACAGGGTACACTGAAGCTTTCTTT.

This clone has just one count. The chain carries TRBV5-1 and TRBJ2-3, with D uncertain. The V and J ends lost 5 bases and 9 bases respectively, with 19 bases between them. The CDR3 spans 14 residues. CDR1 SGHRS and CDR2 YFSETQ come from the germline V gene. The CDR3 reads CASRPDQDWSTQYF. The CDR3 DNA is TGCGCCAGCAGACCGGACCAGGATTGGTCGACGCAGTATTTT.

The chain links TRBV6-1 to TRBJ2-6; no firm D call. The germline CDR1 and CDR2 sequences are MNHNS and SASEGT. The CDR3 contains 15 residues. V lost 3 bases, J lost 1 base, and 7 bases lay in between. DNA for the CDR3: TGTGCCAGCAGTGATCGCCAATCTGGGGCCAACGTCCTGACTTTC. This sequence encodes CASSDRQSGANVLTF.

The chain uses TRBV6-1 and TRBJ1-1; 7 nucleotides align to TRBD1. The CDR3 runs to 14 residues. Losses at the gene ends were 6 bases for V and 11 bases for J; bases not matched to a gene: 15. The germline V gene encodes CDR1 MNHNS and CDR2 SASEGT. The CDR3 nucleotides read TGTGCCAGCAGGGAGATGGGGACAGTGCAGGGGGCTTTCTTT. This sequence encodes CASREMGTVQGAFF.

This sequence joins TRBV30 and TRBJ2-3; 8 bases align to TRBD1. The CDR3 has 14 residues. Germline lookup yields CDR1 GTSNPN and CDR2 SVGIG (reference sequence). Unmatched junction bases numbered 8, after V lost 6 bases and J lost 3 bases. The CDR3 region has the DNA TGTGCCTGTAAGCTTAGGGACAGGACAGATACGCAGTATTTT. Its protein is CACKLRDRTDTQYF.

The rearrangement joins TRBV7-8 to TRBJ2-7, with D unresolved. The CDR3 covers 13 residues. Germline-derived CDR1 and CDR2 are SGHVS and FQNEAQ. V was trimmed by 6 bases and J by 1 base, leaving 10 bases between them. In DNA form, the CDR3 reads TGTGCCAGCAGACCGACTCGTTCCTACGAGCAGTACTTC. It is translated as CASRPTRSYEQYF.

The genes are TRBV7-2 and TRBJ2-7; D ambiguous. Between the trimmed V and J ends, which lost 3 bases and 5 bases, there was a span of 5 bases. Looked up from germline, CDR1 is SGHTA and CDR2 is FQGNSA. This CDR3 region has 11 residues. In nucleotides, the CDR3 is TGTGCCAGCAGCTTTGTGAACGAGCAGTACTTC. It specifies CASSFVNEQYF.

This chain joins TRBV4-2 and TRBJ1-1, with D uncertain. CDR1 is LGHNA and CDR2 is YNFKEQ in the germline V gene. Trimming shortened V by 4 bases and J by 3 bases, and 9 bases separated the two germline ends. The CDR3 sequence is 13 residues long. The CDR3 spells CASSPDRDTEAFF. The CDR3 DNA sequence: TGTGCCAGCAGCCCAGATCGGGACACTGAAGCTTTCTTT.

The chain uses TRBV6-6 and TRBJ1-4, with no clear D. This CDR3 comprises 15 residues. The ends were cut back, 5 bases at V and 0 bases at J, with 10 bases in the middle. Germline CDR1 and CDR2: MNHNY and SVGAGI (reference sequence). In nucleotides, the CDR3 is TGTGCCAGCAGTCATCACACTGCAACTAATGAAAAACTGTTTTTT. Its protein product is CASSHHTATNEKLFF.